A single sample gave rise to the 21 T cell receptor beta chains below, sequenced in a study of radiotherapy plus CTLA-4 blockade in lung cancer. Assay: immunoSEQ multiplex PCR; the TCRdb copy retains only in-frame clones and omits some. The profile shows roughly 93,000 clones, 75% to 85% of them singletons. Sample: peripheral blood, taken from a patient treated with radiotherapy plus ipilimumab. The source is a human donor with non-small cell lung cancer who had a partial response to radiotherapy plus ipilimumab.

V gene TRBV27 combines with J gene TRBJ2-7, with D perhaps matching TRBD1 (7 bases). V dropped 5 bases and J dropped 1 base, with 18 bases sitting between them. The CDR3 extends over 16 amino acids. Germline CDR1 and CDR2: MNHEY and SMNVEV (reference sequence). The CDR3 protein is CASSVFAGGTSYEQYF. The CDR3 bases are TGTGCCAGCAGTGTATTCGCAGGGGGGACTTCCTACGAGCAGTACTTC.

This rearrangement joins TRBV28 to TRBJ2-1; 9 bases fit TRBD2. This CDR3 is 16 amino acids long. Per germline, CDR1 MDHEN and CDR2 SYDVKM. V trimming: 5 bases; J trimming: 0 bases; junction bases outside the gene matches: 5. CDR3 amino acids: CASSHNSGSSYNEQFF. The DNA of the CDR3 is TGTGCCAGCAGTCACAATAGCGGGAGCTCCTACAATGAGCAGTTCTTC.

This sequence joins TRBV27 and TRBJ2-1; D might be TRBD1 (5 bases). V gave up 8 bases and J gave up 2 bases, with 16 bases separating them. This CDR3 contains 15 residues. Germline CDR1 MNHEY, CDR2 SMNVEV (reference sequence). The CDR3 DNA is TGTGCCAGCCATCATCAGGGTAGAACCTACAATGAGCAGTTCTTC. This gives the protein CASHHQGRTYNEQFF.

This chain connects TRBV2 to TRBJ1-1; the D gene is possibly TRBD1 (6 bases). Trimming stripped 6 bases from V and 4 bases from J, with 9 bases between. Per the germline V gene, CDR1 is SNHLY and CDR2 is FYNNEI. The CDR3 consists of 12 residues. For the CDR3, the DNA is TGTGCCAGCAGGGAACAGGGCACTGAAGCTTTCTTT. Translating it yields CASREQGTEAFF.

The chain carries TRBV7-2 and TRBJ2-2; D perhaps matches TRBD2 (5 bases). V was trimmed by 4 bases and J by 5 bases, leaving 14 bases between them. Looked up from germline, CDR1 is SGHTA and CDR2 is FQGNSA. The CDR3 loop spans 15 amino acids. The CDR3 reads CASSSGRGRTGELFF. CDR3 nucleotides: TGTGCCAGCAGCTCCGGGCGAGGGCGTACCGGGGAGCTGTTTTTT.

The chain combines TRBV9 with TRBJ2-1; D possibly corresponds to TRBD1 (6 bases). The germline gives CDR1 SGDLS, CDR2 YYNGEE. The CDR3 contains 15 residues. The germline V and J ends were trimmed by 2 bases and 3 bases, with 12 bases remaining between them. As DNA, the CDR3 is TGTGCCAGCAGCGTCCAGGACAGTTACTACAATGAGCAGTTCTTC. This sequence encodes CASSVQDSYYNEQFF.

The genes are TRBV19 and TRBJ1-6; D is unclear. The germline gives CDR1 LNHDA, CDR2 SQIVND (reference sequence). The CDR3 loop spans 13 amino acids. The V end was cut by 9 bases, the J end by 11 bases, with 17 bases between. The CDR3: CASSTAQRTPLHF. The CDR3 DNA follows: TGTGCCAGCTCGACGGCTCAGAGGACACCCCTCCACTTT.

This clone was seen a single time. The V and J genes are TRBV2 and TRBJ2-1; 9 bases map to TRBD2. The V gene end was trimmed by 9 bases and the J gene end by 2 bases; junction bases not matched to a gene: 8. CDR3 size: 15 residues. Germline CDR1 is SNHLY and CDR2 is FYNNEI. The CDR3 reads CASLPSGGTYNEQFF. CDR3 bases: TGTGCCAGTCTCCCGAGCGGGGGGACCTACAATGAGCAGTTCTTC. The full variable domain, its missing parts supplied by reference TRBV2 and TRBJ2-1, is EPEVTQTPSHQVTQMGQEVILRCVPISNHLYFYWYRQILGQKVEFLVSFYNNEISEKSEIFDDQFSVERPDGSNFTLKIRSTKLEDSAMYFCASLPSGGTYNEQFFGPGTRLTVL.

The chain carries TRBV5-4 and TRBJ2-7; 8 bases fit TRBD1. Germline V lookup: CDR1 SGHNT, CDR2 YYREEE (reference sequence). The V gene end was trimmed by 4 bases and the J gene end by 7 bases; junction bases not matched to a gene: 7. The CDR3 sequence is 13 residues long. CDR3 sequence reads: CASSRDRLGEQYF. The CDR3 coding sequence is TGTGCCAGCAGCAGGGACAGGCTTGGGGAGCAGTACTTC.

A few counts support this clone. The chain has TRBV6-1 and TRBJ2-7; D not resolved. Trimming took 7 bases from V and 0 from J, leaving 10 bases between them. The germline V gene has CDR1 MNHNS and CDR2 SASEGT. The CDR3 contains 13 residues. The CDR3 region has the DNA TGTGCCAGCAAACCTTCTAGCTCCTACGAGCAGTACTTC. Translating it yields CASKPSSSYEQYF.

The chain has TRBV7-2 and TRBJ2-5, with TRBD2 matching over 7 bases. CDR3 length: 16 residues. V shed 0 bases, J shed 5 bases, and the junction held 9 bases outside the gene matches. Germline assignment: CDR1 SGHTA and CDR2 FQGNSA. CDR3 in DNA: TGTGCCAGCAGCTTAGCGTGGGGGGGAGGGGAGGAGACCCAGTACTTC. Encoded protein: CASSLAWGGGEETQYF.

The V call is TRBV7-2, the J call TRBJ1-1, with 10 nucleotides matching TRBD1. With 3 bases clipped from V and 4 bases from J, the junction kept 8 bases outside the gene matches. CDR1 and CDR2 (germline): SGHTA, FQGNSA. There are 16 residues in the CDR3. CDR3 protein: CASSFRDRGGGTEAFF. CDR3 nucleotide sequence: TGTGCCAGCAGCTTTAGGGACAGGGGTGGAGGCACTGAAGCTTTCTTT.

The chain has TRBV7-6 and TRBJ2-7; TRBD1 agrees at 7 bases. The CDR3 is 12 residues long. The J segment lost 7 bases and the V segment lost 6 bases, leaving 6 bases of the junction unmatched. Germline V CDR1 and CDR2: SGHVS, FNYEAQ. CDR3 sequence (DNA): TGTGCCAGCAGGACAGGGAGTGGTGAGCAGTACTTC. This translates into CASRTGSGEQYF.

On this clone itself: At one boundary the junction diverges from the germline segment, which might be a read error. The gene calls are TRBV5-1 and TRBJ2-2, with a weak D call TRBD2 (6 bases). Germline V CDR1 and CDR2: SGHRS, YFSETQ. This CDR3 is built from 14 residues. The CDR3 loop reads CASTRITNTGGLFF. CDR3 sequence (DNA): TGCGCCAGCACCCGGATCACGAACACCGGGGGGCTGTTTTTT.

In the case of this clone: Relative to the germline gene, one junction end is altered; a read error may explain this. This chain uses TRBV9 with TRBJ1-2; maybe TRBD1 (6 bases). This CDR3 region has 14 residues. Germline V gene lookup returns CDR1 SGDLS and CDR2 YYNGEE. Here the CDR3 DNA reads TGTGCCAGTAGCGGGGAGGGGGGGAACTATGGCTACACCTTC. Translation gives CASSGEGGNYGYTF.

The J gene is TRBJ2-7, the V gene TRBV7-9; a possible D gene is TRBD1 (6 bases). The CDR3 spans 15 residues. Per the germline V gene, CDR1 is SEHNR and CDR2 is FQNEAQ (reference sequence). Trimming removed 1 base from V and 4 bases from J, with 14 bases in between. CDR3 amino acids: CASSLVGDKLYEQYF. In nucleotides, the CDR3 is TGTGCCAGCAGCTTAGTGGGGGACAAGCTGTACGAGCAGTACTTC. Looking up the rest from reference TRBV7-9 and TRBJ2-7 gives the full variable domain: DTGVSQNPRHKITKRGQNVTFRCDPISEHNRLYWYRQTLGQGPEFLTYFQNEAQLEKSRLLSDRFSAERPKGSFSTLEIQRTEQGDSAMYLCASSLVGDKLYEQYFGPGTRLTVT.

The CDR3 DNA reads TGTGCCAGCAACCCAACAGGGTTAGGCGAGCAGTACTTC. It yields the protein CASNPTGLGEQYF. This chain uses TRBV7-8 with TRBJ2-7; D might be TRBD1 (6 bases). CDR1 is SGHVS and CDR2 is FQNEAQ in the germline V gene. V lost 7 bases, J lost 6 bases, and 16 bases lay in between. The CDR3 has 13 amino acids.

The CDR3 loop reads CASSLLSIGSSEVNEQFF. For the CDR3, the DNA is TGTGCCAGCAGTTTATTGTCTATCGGATCTAGCGAGGTCAATGAGCAGTTCTTC. The chain employs TRBV28 and TRBJ2-1, with D maybe TRBD2 (6 bases). Deletions cut 1 base from V and 6 bases from J, with 22 bases between. The CDR3 contains 18 residues. CDR1 and CDR2 (germline): MDHEN, SYDVKM.

A word on this clone: Other nucleotide sequences in the sample specify the same CDR3. J is TRBJ2-3 and V is TRBV4-2, with 8 positions matching TRBD2. This CDR3 has 16 residues. CDR1 and CDR2 (germline): LGHNA, YNFKEQ. V trimming: 0 bases; J trimming: 7 bases; junction bases outside the gene matches: 9. The chain's CDR3 is CASSQDPGRAWYTQYF. In nucleotides, the CDR3 is TGTGCCAGCAGCCAAGACCCCGGGAGGGCCTGGTATACGCAGTATTTT.

The chain joins TRBV5-1 to TRBJ1-3; D may be TRBD1 (5 bases). From germline, CDR1 is SGHRS and CDR2 YFSETQ. V shed 2 bases and J shed 4 bases, with 19 bases lying between them. The CDR3 runs 17 residues. CDR3 sequence: CASSLIGGRGSGNTIYF. Here the CDR3 DNA reads TGCGCCAGCAGCTTAATTGGGGGACGGGGGAGCGGAAACACCATATATTTT.

V gene TRBV29-1 combines with J gene TRBJ2-7; 10 nucleotides match TRBD1. The germline V gene encodes CDR1 SQVTM and CDR2 ANQGSEA. CDR3 length: 14 residues. Trimming cost V 4 bases and J 0 bases; bases outside gene matches: 3. CDR3 bases: TGCAGCGTTGTCCGGGACAGGGGCTCCTACGAGCAGTACTTC. Translated: CSVVRDRGSYEQYF.